This entry describes one TCR beta chain. Random hexamers were used to reverse transcribe about 0.45 to 1 ug of RNA. Each CDR3 protein gets one entry after TCRdb re-called the immunoSEQ multiplex PCR reads with MiXCR. The data show fewer than 85,000 distinct CDR3 sequences, with over 90% seen just once and approximately 0.48% held by the top ten. The sample belongs to a study of CD8 T cells in Susac syndrome. TEMRA cells were FACS-enriched and CD8+ and CD4+ T cells negatively isolated. Trimming removed 1 base at V and 2 bases at J, with 13 bases between. The CDR3 extends over 15 amino acids. Germline values: CDR1 DFQATT, CDR2 SNEGSKA (reference sequence).

This chain joins TRBV20-1 and TRBJ2-3; possibly TRBD2 for D (6 bases). The clonotype originates from a human donor with Susac syndrome. The sample taken for sequencing was CD8+ T cells from PBMCs. CDR3: CSARGEADYTDTQYF. In DNA, the CDR3 is TGCAGTGCTAGAGGAGAAGCGGACTACACAGATACGCAGTATTTT.